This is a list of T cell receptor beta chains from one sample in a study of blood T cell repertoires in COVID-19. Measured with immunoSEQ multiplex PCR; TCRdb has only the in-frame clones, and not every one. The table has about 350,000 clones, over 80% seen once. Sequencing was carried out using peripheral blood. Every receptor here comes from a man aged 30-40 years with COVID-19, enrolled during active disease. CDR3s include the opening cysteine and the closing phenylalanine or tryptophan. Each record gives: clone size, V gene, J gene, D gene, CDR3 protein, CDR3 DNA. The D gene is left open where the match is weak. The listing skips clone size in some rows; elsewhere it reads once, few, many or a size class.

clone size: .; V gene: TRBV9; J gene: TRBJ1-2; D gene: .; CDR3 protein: CASSVAGGGYTF; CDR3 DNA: TGTGCCAGCAGCGTAGCTGGGGGGGGCTACACCTTC
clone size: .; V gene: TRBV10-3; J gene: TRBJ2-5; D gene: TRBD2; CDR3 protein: CATSTSGAGETQYF; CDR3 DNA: TGTGCCACGTCGACTAGCGGGGCGGGAGAGACCCAGTACTTC
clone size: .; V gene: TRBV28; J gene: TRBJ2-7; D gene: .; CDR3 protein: CASSLIWPYEQYF; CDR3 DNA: TGTGCCAGCAGTTTAATCTGGCCCTACGAGCAGTACTTC
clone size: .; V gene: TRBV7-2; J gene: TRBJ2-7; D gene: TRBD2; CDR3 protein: CASSPDAGGPYEQYF; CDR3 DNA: TGTGCCAGCAGCCCAGATGCGGGAGGACCCTACGAGCAGTACTTC
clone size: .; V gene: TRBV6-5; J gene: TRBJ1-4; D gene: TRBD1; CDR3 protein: CASSYTGTANEKLFF; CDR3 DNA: TGTGCCAGCAGTTATACCGGGACAGCTAATGAAAAACTGTTTTTT
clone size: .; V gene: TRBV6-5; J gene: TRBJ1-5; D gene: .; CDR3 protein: CASSYSPGSNQPQHF; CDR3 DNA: TGTGCCAGCAGTTACTCACCGGGGAGCAATCAGCCCCAGCATTTT
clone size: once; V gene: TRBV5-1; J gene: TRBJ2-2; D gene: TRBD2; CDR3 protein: CASSLATSGGTGELFF; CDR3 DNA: TGCGCCAGCAGCTTGGCCACTAGCGGGGGCACCGGGGAGCTGTTTTTT
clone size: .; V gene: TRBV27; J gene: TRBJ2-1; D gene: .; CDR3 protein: CASSAPPSSVYNEQFF; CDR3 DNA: TGTGCCAGCAGTGCCCCTCCTAGCTCGGTCTACAATGAGCAGTTCTTC
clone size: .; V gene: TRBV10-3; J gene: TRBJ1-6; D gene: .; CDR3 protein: CAISEQQGNNSPLHF; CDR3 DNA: TGTGCCATCAGTGAGCAACAGGGTAATAATTCACCCCTCCACTTT
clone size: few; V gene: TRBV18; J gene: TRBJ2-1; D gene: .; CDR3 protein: CASSPSPWEDLFHNEQFF; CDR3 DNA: TGTGCCAGCTCACCAAGCCCGTGGGAGGACCTCTTCCACAATGAGCAGTTCTTC
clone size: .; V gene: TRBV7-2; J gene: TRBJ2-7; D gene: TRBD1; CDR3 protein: CASSAGTGGSYEQYF; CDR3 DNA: TGTGCCAGCAGCGCCGGGACAGGGGGATCCTACGAGCAGTACTTC
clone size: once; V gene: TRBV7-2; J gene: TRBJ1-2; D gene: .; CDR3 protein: CASSADRGYGYTF; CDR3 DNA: TGTGCCAGCAGCGCGGACAGAGGCTATGGCTACACCTTC
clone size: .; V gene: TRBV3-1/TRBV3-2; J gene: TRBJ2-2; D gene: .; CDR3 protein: CASSQEGLGGGELFF; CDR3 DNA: TGTGCCAGCAGCCAAGAAGGCCTGGGAGGCGGGGAGCTGTTTTTT
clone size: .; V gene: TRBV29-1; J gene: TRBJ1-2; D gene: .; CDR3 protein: CSVEEAQTTF; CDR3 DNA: TGCAGCGTTGAAGAGGCTCAGACAACCTTC
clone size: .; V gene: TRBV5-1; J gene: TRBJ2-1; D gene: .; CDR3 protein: CASSTDNYNEQFF; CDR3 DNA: TGCGCCAGCAGCACGGACAATTACAATGAGCAGTTCTTC
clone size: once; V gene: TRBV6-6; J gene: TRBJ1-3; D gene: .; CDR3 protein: CASSLQGNTIYF; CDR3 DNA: TGTGCCAGCAGTCTACAGGGAAACACCATATATTTT
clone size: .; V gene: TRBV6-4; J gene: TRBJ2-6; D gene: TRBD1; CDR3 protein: CASSRTGGGSGANVLTF; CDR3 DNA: TGTGCCAGCAGCAGGACAGGTGGGGGCTCTGGGGCCAACGTCCTGACTTTC
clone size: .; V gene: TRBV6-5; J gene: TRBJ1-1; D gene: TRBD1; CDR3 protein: CASNIIAGGNTEAFF; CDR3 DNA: TGTGCCAGCAATATAATAGCAGGGGGTAACACTGAAGCTTTCTTT
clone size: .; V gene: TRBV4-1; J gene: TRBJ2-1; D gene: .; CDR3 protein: CASSRFMPRALRNSYNEQFF; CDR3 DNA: TGCGCCAGCAGCCGATTTATGCCGCGGGCATTACGAAACTCCTACAATGAGCAGTTCTTC
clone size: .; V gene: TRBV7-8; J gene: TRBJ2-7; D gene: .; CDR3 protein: CASSLIAQGIYEQYF; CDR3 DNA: TGTGCCAGCAGCTTAATAGCCCAGGGGATCTACGAGCAGTACTTC
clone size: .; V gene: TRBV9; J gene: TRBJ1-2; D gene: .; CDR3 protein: CASSVDPVPNYGYTF; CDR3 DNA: TGTGCCAGCAGCGTAGATCCAGTTCCTAACTATGGCTACACCTTC
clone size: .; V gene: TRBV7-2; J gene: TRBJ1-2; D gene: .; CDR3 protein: CASSSHPGGYGYTF; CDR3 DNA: TGTGCCAGCAGCTCCCACCCGGGGGGCTATGGCTACACCTTC
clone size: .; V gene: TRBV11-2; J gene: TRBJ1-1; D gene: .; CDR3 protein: CASKATEAFF; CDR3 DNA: TGTGCCAGCAAAGCCACTGAAGCTTTCTTT
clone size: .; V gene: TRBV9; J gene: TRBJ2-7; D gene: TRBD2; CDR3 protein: CASSSAEGLAGFHEQYF; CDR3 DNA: TGTGCCAGCAGCTCCGCAGAAGGGCTAGCGGGATTCCACGAGCAGTACTTC
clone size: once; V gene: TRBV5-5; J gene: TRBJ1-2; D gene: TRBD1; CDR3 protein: CASSSGTVSGNGYTF; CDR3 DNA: TGTGCCAGCAGCTCAGGGACAGTTTCGGGTAACGGCTACACCTTC
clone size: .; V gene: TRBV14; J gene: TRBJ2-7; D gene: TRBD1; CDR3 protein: CASSPQRTGGDEQYF; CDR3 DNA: TGTGCCAGCAGCCCACAAAGGACAGGGGGCGACGAGCAGTACTTC
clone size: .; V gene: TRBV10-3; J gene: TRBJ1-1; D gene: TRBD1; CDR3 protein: CAIGADRALKEAFF; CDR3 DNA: TGTGCCATAGGCGCCGACAGGGCGTTAAAGGAAGCTTTCTTT
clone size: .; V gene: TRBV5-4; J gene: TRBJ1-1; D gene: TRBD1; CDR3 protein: CASSHPRTGAGTEAFF; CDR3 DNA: TGTGCCAGCAGCCATCCTCGGACAGGGGCCGGGACTGAAGCTTTCTTT
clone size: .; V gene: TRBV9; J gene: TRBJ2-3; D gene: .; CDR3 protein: CASSVDATFGGEFTDTQYF; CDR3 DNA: TGTGCCAGCAGCGTAGATGCGACATTCGGCGGGGAGTTCACAGATACGCAGTATTTT
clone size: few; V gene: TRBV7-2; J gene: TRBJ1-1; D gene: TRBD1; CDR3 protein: CASSLYATGLNTEAFF; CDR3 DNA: TGTGCCAGCAGCTTATATGCGACAGGGCTGAACACTGAAGCTTTCTTT
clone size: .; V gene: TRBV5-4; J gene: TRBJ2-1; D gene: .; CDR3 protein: CASSLGGAQGSYNEQFF; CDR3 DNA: TGTGCCAGCAGCTTGGGAGGGGCGCAGGGGTCCTACAATGAGCAGTTCTTC
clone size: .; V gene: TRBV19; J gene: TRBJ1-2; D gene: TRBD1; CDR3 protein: CASSIGGQGTFGYTF; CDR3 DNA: TGTGCCAGTAGTATTGGGGGACAGGGAACGTTCGGCTACACCTTC
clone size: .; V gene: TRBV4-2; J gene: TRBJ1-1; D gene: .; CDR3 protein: CASSSLVEAFF; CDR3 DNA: TGTGCCAGCAGCTCCCTAGTAGAAGCTTTCTTT
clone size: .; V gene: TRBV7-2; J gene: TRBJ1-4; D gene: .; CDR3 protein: CASSFLRGATNEKLFF; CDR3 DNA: TGTGCCAGCAGCTTCCTCAGGGGTGCAACTAATGAAAAACTGTTTTTT
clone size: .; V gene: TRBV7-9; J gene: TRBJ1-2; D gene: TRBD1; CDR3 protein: CASSLGQVHGYTF; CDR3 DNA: TGTGCCAGCAGCCTGGGACAGGTCCATGGCTACACCTTC
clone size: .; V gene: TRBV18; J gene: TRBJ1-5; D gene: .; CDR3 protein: CASSPPELRGGPQHF; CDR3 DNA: TGTGCCAGCTCACCACCGGAACTCCGGGGAGGGCCCCAGCATTTT
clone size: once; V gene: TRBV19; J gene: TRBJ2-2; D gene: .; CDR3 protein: CASSNRGSGELFF; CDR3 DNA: TGTGCCAGTAGTAACCGGGGGTCAGGGGAGCTGTTTTTT
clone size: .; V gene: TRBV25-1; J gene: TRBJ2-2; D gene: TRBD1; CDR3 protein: CASSDLPGGNTGELFF; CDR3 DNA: TGTGCCAGCAGTGATCTTCCAGGGGGCAACACCGGGGAGCTGTTTTTT